The entry below describes one T cell receptor (beta chain). This record comes from a study of monozygotic twins with inflammatory bowel disease. Blood was collected, roughly 2.7 ml per donor. Across eight separate reactions for each sample, cDNA was made. Incorporation of UMIs carrying a 6-nucleotide sample barcode was performed by template switching. After re-calling the 5' RACE reads, TCRdb lists one entry per CDR3 protein, DNA absent. Across approximately 200,000 distinct CDR3 sequences, the top ten clones capture around 7.6% of the sample. The source is a human donor with ulcerative colitis or Crohn's disease, or a healthy co-twin of an affected twin (not recorded which). The material sequenced was blood.

CDR3 sequence reads: CASSPRSLSYNEQFF. The chain combines TRBV7-2 with TRBJ2-1. This CDR3 region has 15 residues. From germline, CDR1 is SGHTA and CDR2 FQGNSA.